This T cell receptor beta chain is drawn from a study of tumor and adjacent non-tumor tissue in lung cancer. Study information: Stage I to III disease affected 9 to 10 men and roughly 5 women aged roughly 31 to 80. Study-wide results and caveats: TCR diversity was significantly greater in tumor than normal lung tissue.

Germline CDR1 is MNHNY and CDR2 is SVGAGI (reference sequence). The CDR3 is 17 residues long. Trimming shortened V by 8 bases and J by 4 bases, and 24 bases separated the two germline ends. The library came from three nested PCR rounds adapted from ARM-PCR protocols. TCRdb re-analysed the multiplex PCR reads in MiXCR, keeping a single row per CDR3 protein. The repertoire holds roughly 74,000 distinct CDR3 sequences, with approximately 82% as singletons. This sample's RNA came from whole unsorted tissue. This non-tumor lung sample came from over 3 cm beyond the tumor edge. Donors were chemotherapy-naive, newly diagnosed lung cancer surgical patients in China, August–late 2014. As for this clonotype: Its target is not known.

Specimen: distant non-tumor lung tissue. The clonotype originates from a man aged 65 to 85 with non-small cell lung cancer. The chain couples TRBV6-6 to TRBJ1-5; the D gene is possibly TRBD1 (6 bases). The CDR3 protein is CASFTGSPGALNQPQHF. CDR3 DNA sequence: TGTGCCAGCTTCACCGGGAGTCCAGGGGCCTTGAATCAGCCCCAGCATTTT.